The TCR beta chain under discussion was sequenced for a study of control samples from healthy donors and cancer patients. The germline V and J ends were trimmed by 6 bases and 3 bases, with 11 bases remaining between them. CDR1 is MNHEY, CDR2 SVGAGI, per germline. CDR3 length: 13 residues. Some clones are missing from TCRdb's copy, which holds only in-frame ones; the method was immunoSEQ multiplex PCR. Among 150,000 to 200,000 clones, around 94% were seen once, and the ten largest hold around 1.3%. Sequencing was performed on blood. This chain joins TRBV6-5 and TRBJ1-2; D gene unclear. This clonotype was obtained from a young woman in good health. The CDR3: CASSRTVHYGYTF. The CDR3 DNA reads as TGTGCCAGCAGCCGTACAGTGCACTATGGCTACACCTTC.